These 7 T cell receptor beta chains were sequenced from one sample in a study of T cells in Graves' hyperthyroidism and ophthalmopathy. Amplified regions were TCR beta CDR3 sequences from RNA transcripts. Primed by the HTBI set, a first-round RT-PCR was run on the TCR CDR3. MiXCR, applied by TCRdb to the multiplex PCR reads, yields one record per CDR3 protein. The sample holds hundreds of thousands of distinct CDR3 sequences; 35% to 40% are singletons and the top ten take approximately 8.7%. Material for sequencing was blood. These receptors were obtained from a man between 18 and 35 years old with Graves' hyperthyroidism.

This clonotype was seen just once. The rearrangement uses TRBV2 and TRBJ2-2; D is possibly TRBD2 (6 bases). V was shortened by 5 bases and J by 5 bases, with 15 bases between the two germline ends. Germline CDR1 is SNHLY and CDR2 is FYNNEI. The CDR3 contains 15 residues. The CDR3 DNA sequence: TGTGCCAGCAGTCTGCGACTAGTATCGACCGGGGAGCTGTTTTTT. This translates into CASSLRLVSTGELFF.

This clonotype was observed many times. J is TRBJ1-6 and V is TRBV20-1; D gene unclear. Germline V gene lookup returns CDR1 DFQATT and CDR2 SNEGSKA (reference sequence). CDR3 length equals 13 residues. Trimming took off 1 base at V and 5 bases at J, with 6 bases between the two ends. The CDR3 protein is CSARAPDNSPLHF. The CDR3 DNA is TGCAGTGCTAGAGCCCCGGATAATTCACCCCTCCACTTT.

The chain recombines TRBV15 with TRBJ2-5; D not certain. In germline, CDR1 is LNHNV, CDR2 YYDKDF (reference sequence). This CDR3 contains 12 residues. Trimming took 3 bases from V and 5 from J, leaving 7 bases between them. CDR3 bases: TGTGCCACCAGCAGCGCCCCGGAGACCCAGTACTTC. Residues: CATSSAPETQYF.

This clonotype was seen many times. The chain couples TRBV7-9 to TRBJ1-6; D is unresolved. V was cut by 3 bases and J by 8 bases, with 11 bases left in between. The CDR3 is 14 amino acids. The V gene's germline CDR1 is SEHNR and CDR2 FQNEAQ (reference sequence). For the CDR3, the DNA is TGTGCCAGCAGCTTGGCAGCTCGGGATTCACCCCTCCACTTT. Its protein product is CASSLAARDSPLHF.

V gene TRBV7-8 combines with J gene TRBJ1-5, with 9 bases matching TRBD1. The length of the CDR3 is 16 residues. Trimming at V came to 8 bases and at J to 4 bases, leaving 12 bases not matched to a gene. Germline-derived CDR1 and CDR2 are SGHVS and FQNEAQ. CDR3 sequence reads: CASGPALGQGNQPQHF. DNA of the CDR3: TGTGCCAGCGGCCCCGCACTGGGACAGGGAAATCAGCCCCAGCATTTT.

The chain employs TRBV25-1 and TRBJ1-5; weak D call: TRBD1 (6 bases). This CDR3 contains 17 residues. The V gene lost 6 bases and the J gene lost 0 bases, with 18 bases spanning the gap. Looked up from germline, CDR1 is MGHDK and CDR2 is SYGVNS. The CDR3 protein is CASSQGQLVYSNQPQHF. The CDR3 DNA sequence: TGTGCCAGCAGCCAAGGACAGCTTGTCTATAGCAATCAGCCCCAGCATTTT.

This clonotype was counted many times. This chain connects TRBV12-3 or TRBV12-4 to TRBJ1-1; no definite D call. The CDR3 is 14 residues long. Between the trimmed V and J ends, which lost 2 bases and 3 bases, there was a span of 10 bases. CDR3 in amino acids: CASSLTLRDTEAFF. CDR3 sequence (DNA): TGTGCCAGCAGTTTAACGCTGAGGGACACTGAAGCTTTCTTT.